This T cell receptor beta chain is drawn from a study of tumour-infiltrating T cells in Burkitt lymphoma. Clones were read by immunoSEQ multiplex PCR, and TCRdb kept only the in-frame ones, dropping some. The data show roughly 9,200 clones, less than 75% seen once. The CDR3 runs to 16 residues. Sample: tumor tissue. The chain combines TRBV21-1 with TRBJ1-4. TRBV21-1 is a listed pseudogene. The sequence was obtained from a human donor with diffuse large B-cell lymphoma. The CDR3 loop is CASSKALHYSNEKLFF. CDR3 nucleotides: TGTGCCAGCAGCAAAGCGCTTCATTACTCTAATGAAAAACTGTTTTTT.